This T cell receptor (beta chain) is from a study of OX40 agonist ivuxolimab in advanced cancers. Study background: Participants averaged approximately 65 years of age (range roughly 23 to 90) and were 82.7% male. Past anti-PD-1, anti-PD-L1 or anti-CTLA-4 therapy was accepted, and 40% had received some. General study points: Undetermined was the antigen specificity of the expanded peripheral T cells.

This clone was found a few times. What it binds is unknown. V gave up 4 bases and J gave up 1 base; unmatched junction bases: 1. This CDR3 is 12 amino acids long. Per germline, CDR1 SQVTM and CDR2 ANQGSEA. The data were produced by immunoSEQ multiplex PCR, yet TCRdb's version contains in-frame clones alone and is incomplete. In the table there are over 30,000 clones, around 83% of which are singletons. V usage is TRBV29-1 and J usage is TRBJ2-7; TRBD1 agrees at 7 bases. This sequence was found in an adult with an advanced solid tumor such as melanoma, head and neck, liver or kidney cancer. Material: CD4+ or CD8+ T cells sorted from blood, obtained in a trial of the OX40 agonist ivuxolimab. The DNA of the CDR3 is TGCAGCGTTGGGACAGGATCCTACGAGCAGTACTTC. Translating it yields CSVGTGSYEQYF.